The 19 T cell receptor beta chains in this list originate from one sample, sequenced in a study of cytomegalovirus exposure and HLA in healthy donors. Use of 60 Vbeta and 13 Jbeta primers characterized the PCR. Generated by immunoSEQ multiplex PCR, the TCRdb table keeps only in-frame clones and is missing some. The table shows approximately 160,000 clones, with over 75% occurring only once. The sequenced sample consisted of PBMCs. All receptors derive from a young man in good health and CMV-seropositive.

The gene calls are TRBV19 and TRBJ2-7; 11 bases are a match to TRBD1. Germline V gene lookup returns CDR1 LNHDA and CDR2 SQIVND (reference sequence). The CDR3 runs 14 residues. V shed 7 bases, J shed 5 bases, and the junction held 7 bases outside the gene matches. CDR3 DNA: TGTGCCAGTATGTCTAGGACAGGGGGCCACGAGCAGTACTTC. Protein sequence: CASMSRTGGHEQYF. The variable domain in full, with the rest retrieved from reference TRBV19 and TRBJ2-7, is DGGITQSPKYLFRKEGQNVTLSCEQNLNHDAMYWYRQDPGQGLRLIYYSQIVNDFQKGDIAEGYSVSREKKESFPLTVTSAQKNPTAFYLCASMSRTGGHEQYFGPGTRLTVT.

This chain connects TRBV19 to TRBJ1-2, with D unresolved. Deletions cut 3 bases from V and 0 bases from J, with 11 bases between. This CDR3 is built from 15 residues. Looked up from germline, CDR1 is LNHDA and CDR2 is SQIVND (reference sequence). The CDR3 DNA sequence: TGTGCCAGTAGTATCCAGAACCTAGCTAACTATGGCTACACCTTC. Its translation: CASSIQNLANYGYTF.

The gene calls are TRBV27 and TRBJ2-1, with D perhaps matching TRBD2 (6 bases). The CDR3 is 15 amino acids. Trimming left V 3 bases short and J 10 bases short, with 19 bases between. CDR1 and CDR2 from the germline V gene are MNHEY and SMNVEV (reference sequence). CDR3 nucleotide sequence: TGTGCCAGCAGTTTTCCTCCACCGCCGGCGGGGGAGCAGTTCTTC. Translated: CASSFPPPPAGEQFF.

The rearrangement joins TRBV6-5 to TRBJ2-5, with 12 bases aligning to TRBD2. Germline V gene data show CDR1 as MNHEY and CDR2 as SVGAGI. This CDR3 is 14 amino acids long. Unmatched junction bases numbered 2, after V lost 4 bases and J lost 5 bases. CDR3 region: CASSSSGGVETQYF. For the CDR3, the DNA is TGTGCCAGCAGTTCTAGCGGGGGGGTGGAGACCCAGTACTTC.

The chain recombines TRBV25-1 with TRBJ2-1, with TRBD1 matching 8 bases. The germline CDR1 and CDR2 sequences are MGHDK and SYGVNS. Trimming cost V 4 bases and J 8 bases; bases outside gene matches: 4. The CDR3 spans 13 residues. The CDR3: CASSARGRDEQFF. The CDR3 DNA reads as TGTGCCAGCAGTGCCAGGGGGCGGGATGAGCAGTTCTTC.

The CDR3 DNA follows: TGTGCCAGCAGCTTACAGGGACTCCCCATCAGCTCCTACAATGAGCAGTTCTTC. Translation gives CASSLQGLPISSYNEQFF. This sequence joins TRBV11-1 and TRBJ2-1; D may be TRBD2 (6 bases). V was trimmed by 2 bases and J by 0 bases, leaving 17 bases between them. Germline values: CDR1 SGHAT, CDR2 FQDESV (reference sequence). This CDR3 region has 18 residues. Full variable domain (rest looked up from reference TRBV11-1 and TRBJ2-1): EAEVAQSPRYKITEKSQAVAFWCDPISGHATLYWYRQILGQGPELLVQFQDESVVDDSQLPKDRFSAERLKGVDSTLKIQPAELGDSAMYLCASSLQGLPISSYNEQFFGPGTRLTVL.

The chain combines TRBV7-2 with TRBJ1-5, with 10 positions matching TRBD1. Germline V gene data show CDR1 as SGHTA and CDR2 as FQGNSA. J gave up 3 bases and V 4 bases, and 3 bases lay outside the gene matches. The CDR3 runs 15 residues. CDR3 sequence (DNA): TGTGCCAGCAGCTCCGACAGGGGGCTCAATCAGCCCCAGCATTTT. Protein product: CASSSDRGLNQPQHF.

The chain employs TRBV19 and TRBJ1-1, with TRBD1 as a possible D gene (5 bases). The CDR3 spans 14 residues. Trimming cost V 6 bases and J 1 base, with 12 bases left between them. The germline V gene encodes CDR1 LNHDA and CDR2 SQIVND (reference sequence). CDR3 DNA: TGTGCCAGTAGCGGCCTGGGGGGGAACACTGAAGCTTTCTTT. Protein sequence: CASSGLGGNTEAFF.

The V and J genes are TRBV30 and TRBJ2-6; 8 bases line up with TRBD2. Per the germline V gene, CDR1 is GTSNPN and CDR2 is SVGIG (reference sequence). The trim removed 0 bases at V and 1 base at J, leaving 8 bases unmatched. The CDR3 is made up of 18 amino acids. The CDR3 here is CAWSVLEAGVSGANVLTF. As DNA, the CDR3 is TGTGCCTGGAGTGTATTAGAAGCGGGGGTATCTGGGGCCAACGTCCTGACTTTC. Based on the CDR3 plus reference TRBV30 and TRBJ2-6, the full variable domain is SQTIHQWPATLVQPVGSPLSLECTVEGTSNPNLYWYRQAAGRGLQLLFYSVGIGQISSEVPQNLSASRPQDRQFILSSKKLLLSDSGFYLCAWSVLEAGVSGANVLTFGAGSRLTVL.

CDR3 protein: CASSSPTGAKNIQYF. The CDR3 nucleotides are TGTGCCAGCAGTTCCCCTACAGGAGCCAAAAACATTCAGTACTTC. The V and J genes are TRBV6-5 and TRBJ2-4; maybe TRBD1 (5 bases). The V end lost 4 bases, the J end lost 0 bases, and 10 bases lay between the germline ends. CDR3 length: 15 amino acids. Germline V gene data show CDR1 as MNHEY and CDR2 as SVGAGI.

The chain has TRBV5-1 and TRBJ1-1; D perhaps matches TRBD1 (5 bases). V lost 0 bases to trimming and J lost 1 base, with 10 bases between them. The CDR3 contains 15 residues. Germline V gives CDR1 SGHRS, CDR2 YFSETQ. The CDR3 coding sequence is TGCGCCAGCAGCTTGGGGGACTCTAGGAACACTGAAGCTTTCTTT. Its protein is CASSLGDSRNTEAFF.

The chain uses TRBV5-4 and TRBJ1-1, with 8 bases identical to TRBD1. V was pared by 3 bases and J by 4 bases, with 2 bases of the junction left unmatched. The CDR3 consists of 13 residues. Germline values: CDR1 SGHNT, CDR2 YYREEE (reference sequence). CDR3 bases: TGTGCCAGCAGCTACGACAGGGGCACTGAAGCTTTCTTT. Translated, it gives CASSYDRGTEAFF.

The rearrangement uses TRBV28 and TRBJ1-5, with 9 bases lining up with TRBD1. The V gene's germline CDR1 is MDHEN and CDR2 SYDVKM. The V and J ends lost 4 bases and 4 bases, in that order; junction bases with no gene match: 5. This CDR3 contains 15 residues. The DNA for the CDR3 is TGTGCCAGCAGTTCGACAGGGGGTGGTAATCAGCCCCAGCATTTT. Amino acids: CASSSTGGGNQPQHF.

The rearrangement uses TRBV5-8 and TRBJ2-7, with 8 bases fitting TRBD1. This CDR3 comprises 15 residues. Germline trimming cut 5 bases from V and 2 bases from J; bases unmatched to any gene: 9. Germline-derived CDR1 and CDR2 are SGHTS and YDEGEE. The CDR3 nucleotides are TGTGCCAGCAGTTCGACAGGGGAAGGAGCCTACGAGCAGTACTTC. This codes for CASSSTGEGAYEQYF.

J is TRBJ2-7 and V is TRBV28; D is unclear. With 5 bases removed from V and 7 bases from J, the gap between germline ends came to 9 bases. The germline CDR1 and CDR2 sequences are MDHEN and SYDVKM. The CDR3 is 11 residues long. The CDR3 protein is CASSRSREQYF. CDR3 DNA: TGTGCCAGCAGTCGGAGCCGGGAGCAGTACTTC.

In this sample, this clone turned up once. The chain joins TRBV5-1 to TRBJ2-7, with D maybe TRBD2 (6 bases). This CDR3 region has 14 residues. Deletions cut 4 bases from V and 2 bases from J, with 13 bases between. Germline-derived CDR1 and CDR2 are SGHRS and YFSETQ. Here the CDR3 reads CASSVAGSPYEQYF. CDR3 DNA: TGCGCCAGCAGCGTGGCGGGGTCCCCCTACGAGCAGTACTTC.

The chain couples TRBV7-2 to TRBJ2-1, with 8 positions matching TRBD2. J gave up 8 bases and V 4 bases, and 10 bases lay outside the gene matches. The germline V gene encodes CDR1 SGHTA and CDR2 FQGNSA. The length of the CDR3 is 15 residues. This CDR3 reads CASSSGGLAGDEQFF. Written as DNA, the CDR3 is TGTGCCAGCAGCTCTGGGGGTCTAGCGGGCGATGAGCAGTTCTTC.

The rearrangement joins TRBV5-1 to TRBJ2-2; D is possibly TRBD1 (5 bases). CDR3 size: 14 residues. Trimming removed 0 bases from V and 7 bases from J, with 10 bases in between. Germline V gives CDR1 SGHRS, CDR2 YFSETQ. CDR3 DNA sequence: TGCGCCAGCAGCTTGGAAGGGGTTATCGGGGAGCTGTTTTTT. This gives the protein CASSLEGVIGELFF.

The chain links TRBV28 to TRBJ1-6; the match to TRBD1 covers 7 bases. This CDR3 has 18 amino acids. CDR1 and CDR2 (germline): MDHEN, SYDVKM. V lost 4 bases and J lost 7; bases outside the gene matches: 16. This CDR3 reads CASSSVMPGTVQNSPLHF. For the CDR3, the DNA is TGTGCCAGCAGTTCCGTGATGCCAGGGACAGTCCAAAATTCACCCCTCCACTTT. Supplemented by reference TRBV28 and TRBJ1-6, the full variable domain reads DVKVTQSSRYLVKRTGEKVFLECVQDMDHENMFWYRQDPGLGLRLIYFSYDVKMKEKGDIPEGYSVSREKKERFSLILESASTNQTSMYLCASSSVMPGTVQNSPLHFGNGTRLTVT.